A single sample is the source of the 20 T cell receptor beta chains below, sequenced in a study of cytomegalovirus exposure and HLA in healthy donors. 13 Jbeta primers and 60 Vbeta primers were used for the PCR. Method: immunoSEQ multiplex PCR; TCRdb's copy keeps in-frame clones and lacks some. Among approximately 140,000 clones listed, about three quarters were seen once. The source material was PBMCs. These receptors originate from an older woman in good health and CMV-seropositive.

The rearrangement links TRBV11-2 to TRBJ1-1, with D perhaps TRBD1 (5 bases). The CDR3 loop spans 17 amino acids. Germline V gives CDR1 SGHAT, CDR2 FQNNGV. V gave up 5 bases and J gave up 5 bases, with 24 bases separating them. The CDR3 sequence: CASSDRLYQGALTEAFF. As DNA, the CDR3 is TGTGCCAGCAGCGACCGCTTGTATCAAGGGGCGTTAACTGAAGCTTTCTTT.

The V and J genes are TRBV29-1 and TRBJ1-5, with TRBD1 identical over 10 bases. CDR1 is SQVTM, CDR2 ANQGSEA, per germline. The CDR3 sequence is 14 residues long. V was clipped by 4 bases and J by 2 bases; unmatched bases: 2. CDR3 bases: TGCAGCGTTGCCGGGACAGGGGGCAATCAGCCCCAGCATTTT. Translation: CSVAGTGGNQPQHF. The full variable domain, with the rest looked up from reference TRBV29-1 and TRBJ1-5, is SAVISQKPSRDICQRGTSLTIQCQVDSQVTMMFWYRQQPGQSLTLIATANQGSEATYESGFVIDKFPISRPNLTFSTLTVSNMSPEDSSIYLCSVAGTGGNQPQHFGDGTRLSIL.

This chain uses TRBV7-9 with TRBJ2-1; 9 nucleotides agree with TRBD1. Per the germline V gene, CDR1 is SEHNR and CDR2 is FQNEAQ (reference sequence). After removal of 5 bases from V and 5 bases from J, the junction contained 10 bases not matched to a gene. There are 16 residues in the CDR3. The CDR3 region has the DNA TGTGCCAGCAGCGGATGGGGGGGACAGGGCGACAATGAGCAGTTCTTC. This encodes CASSGWGGQGDNEQFF.

The chain has TRBV19 and TRBJ1-3, with 10 bases lining up with TRBD1. CDR3 size: 15 residues. Per germline, CDR1 LNHDA and CDR2 SQIVND (reference sequence). The V gene end was trimmed by 5 bases and the J gene end by 3 bases; junction bases not matched to a gene: 4. In DNA form, the CDR3 reads TGTGCCAGTAGTCCCGGGACAGGGGTTGGAAACACCATATATTTT. Its translation: CASSPGTGVGNTIYF.

In its sample, this clone was seen once. V is TRBV5-4 and J is TRBJ1-4, with TRBD1 matching 8 bases. Germline-derived CDR1 and CDR2 are SGHNT and YYREEE (reference sequence). This CDR3 region has 14 residues. V lost 4 bases to trimming and J lost 5 bases; unmatched junction nucleotides: 4. The DNA of the CDR3 is TGTGCCAGCAGCCCCAGGGGGCCGAATGAAAAACTGTTTTTT. Protein: CASSPRGPNEKLFF.

The chain joins TRBV10-1 to TRBJ1-4, with D possibly being TRBD1 (6 bases). Germline CDR1 and CDR2: WNHNN and SYGVQD (reference sequence). Trimming took 6 bases from V and 6 from J, leaving 11 bases between them. The CDR3 length is 13 residues. CDR3 DNA sequence: TGCGCCAGCAGCCGGGACATCGATGAAAAACTGTTTTTT. Its translation: CASSRDIDEKLFF.

In this sample, this clone turned up a few times. The chain links TRBV7-2 to TRBJ2-1; weak D call: TRBD1 (5 bases). Deletions cut 2 bases from V and 10 bases from J, with 15 bases between. The CDR3 runs to 14 residues. CDR1 and CDR2 from the germline V gene are SGHTA and FQGNSA. CDR3 protein: CASSLSRAALEQFF. Here the CDR3 DNA reads TGTGCCAGCAGCTTAAGCAGGGCCGCTTTGGAGCAGTTCTTC.

This rearrangement joins TRBV18 to TRBJ1-3; D gene unclear. This CDR3 has 15 amino acids. Germline lookup yields CDR1 KGHSH and CDR2 LQKENI. The V end lost 3 bases, the J end lost 0 bases, and 9 bases lay between the germline ends. The CDR3 here is CASSPDWGSGNTIYF. The CDR3 nucleotides are TGTGCCAGCTCACCGGACTGGGGCTCTGGAAACACCATATATTTT.

In its sample, this clone was seen a few times. This rearrangement joins TRBV6-6 to TRBJ1-5, with a tentative D call TRBD1 (5 bases). There are 14 residues in the CDR3. The ends were cut back, 3 bases at V and 7 bases at J, with 13 bases in the middle. Germline CDR1 and CDR2: MNHNY and SVGAGI (reference sequence). This CDR3 is CASSYGAGEQPQHF. CDR3 nucleotide sequence: TGTGCCAGCAGTTATGGGGCAGGCGAGCAGCCCCAGCATTTT.

V is TRBV29-1 and J is TRBJ1-1; 7 bases map to TRBD1. CDR3 length equals 12 residues. Looked up from germline, CDR1 is SQVTM and CDR2 is ANQGSEA. V lost 6 bases and J lost 7; bases outside the gene matches: 8. Here the CDR3 reads CSVMTGQSEAFF. The DNA of the CDR3 is TGCAGCGTCATGACAGGGCAAAGTGAAGCTTTCTTT.

The V call is TRBV7-3, the J call TRBJ2-6; 7 nucleotides match TRBD1. The germline CDR1 and CDR2 sequences are SGHTA and FQGTGA. The CDR3 consists of 16 residues. J lost 0 bases, V lost 3 bases, and 2 bases had no gene match. DNA for the CDR3: TGTGCCAGCAGCTTGGGACAGAGCTCTGGGGCCAACGTCCTGACTTTC. This codes for CASSLGQSSGANVLTF.

This clone was found once. This chain connects TRBV4-1 to TRBJ2-2, with 15 bases matching TRBD2. CDR3 length: 19 amino acids. V dropped 0 bases and J dropped 7; count of bases not matched to a gene: 9. Germline CDR1 is MGHRA and CDR2 is YSYEKL. Here the CDR3 reads CASSQDPGLAGGPGGELFF. CDR3 DNA sequence: TGCGCCAGCAGCCAAGATCCCGGACTAGCGGGGGGGCCGGGCGGGGAGCTGTTTTTT.

This chain connects TRBV6-1 to TRBJ1-1, with TRBD1 as a possible D gene (5 bases). This CDR3 region has 12 residues. Germline V gene sequence: CDR1 MNHNS, CDR2 SASEGT. V lost 6 bases and J lost 1, with 6 bases in between. CDR3 DNA sequence: TGTGCCAGCAGAGGACAGAACACTGAAGCTTTCTTT. It translates to CASRGQNTEAFF.

The J gene is TRBJ1-3, the V gene TRBV7-8; 7 bases are a match to TRBD1. V lost 5 bases and J lost 6; bases outside the gene matches: 10. The CDR3 loop spans 15 amino acids. Per the germline V gene, CDR1 is SGHVS and CDR2 is FQNEAQ. The CDR3 region has the DNA TGTGCCAGCAGCCTTCCCGACAGGGATGAAAACACCATATATTTT. Protein sequence: CASSLPDRDENTIYF.

V usage is TRBV5-1 and J usage is TRBJ1-1, with a possible D match to TRBD1 (6 bases). The CDR3 extends over 13 amino acids. V lost 2 bases and J 8 bases, leaving 13 bases between the germline ends. Germline V CDR1 and CDR2: SGHRS, YFSETQ. The CDR3 DNA follows: TGCGCCAGCAGCTTAGCAGGGGTGACCGAAGCTTTCTTT. Protein: CASSLAGVTEAFF.

The V gene is TRBV14, the J gene TRBJ1-2, with D perhaps TRBD1 (5 bases). CDR1 is SGHDN and CDR2 is FVKESK in the germline V gene. This CDR3 is built from 13 residues. Trimming removed 0 bases from V and 8 bases from J, with 10 bases in between. CDR3 amino acids: CASSQDRRDGYTF. In nucleotides, the CDR3 is TGTGCCAGCAGCCAAGATCGGAGGGACGGCTACACCTTC.

The chain has TRBV6-5 and TRBJ1-3; the D is unclear. The V end lost 7 bases, the J end lost 0 bases, and 13 bases lay between the germline ends. The CDR3 runs 15 residues. From germline, CDR1 is MNHEY and CDR2 SVGAGI. The CDR3 DNA is TGTGCCAGCAAGGAGGCCCACTTCTCTGGAAACACCATATATTTT. It translates to CASKEAHFSGNTIYF.

This clone was counted a single time. The rearrangement joins TRBV11-3 to TRBJ2-7, with 8 bases that match TRBD2. Trimming at V came to 5 bases and at J to 5 bases, leaving 11 bases not matched to a gene. CDR1 is SGHNT, CDR2 YENEEA, per germline. CDR3 length: 15 amino acids. This chain's CDR3 is CASSSGGILSDEQYF. The CDR3 DNA reads TGTGCCAGCAGCAGCGGGGGAATACTGAGCGACGAGCAGTACTTC.

J is TRBJ1-6 and V is TRBV6-4, with TRBD1 matching 10 bases. V lost 5 bases and J lost 11; bases outside the gene matches: 6. Per the germline V gene, CDR1 is MRHNA and CDR2 is SNTAGT. This CDR3 has 14 amino acids. This CDR3 is CASSPRDRGTPLHF. The CDR3 DNA is TGTGCCAGCAGTCCTAGGGACAGGGGTACACCCCTCCACTTT.

V gene TRBV19 combines with J gene TRBJ2-6, with 8 nucleotides matching TRBD1. This CDR3 is built from 14 residues. The V segment lost 6 bases and the J segment 4 bases; nucleotides outside the gene matches: 2. Germline assignment: CDR1 LNHDA and CDR2 SQIVND (reference sequence). CDR3 coding DNA: TGTGCCAGTAGGACAGGGGTCGGGGCCAACGTCCTGACTTTC. Its translation is CASRTGVGANVLTF.